Following are 10 T cell receptor beta chains from one sample sequenced in a study of blood T cell repertoires in COVID-19. TCRdb's copy holds only in-frame clones and misses some; the assay was immunoSEQ multiplex PCR. The table lists 300,000 or so clones, around 90% of them singletons. The sequenced sample was peripheral blood. Receptors were obtained from a man aged 65-85 years with acute or convalescent COVID-19.

The chain joins TRBV3-1 (or the pseudogene TRBV3-2) to TRBJ2-6; no definite D call. Trimming took off 1 base at V and 2 bases at J, with 6 bases between the two ends. This CDR3 spans 15 amino acids. Germline-derived CDR1 and CDR2 are LGHDT and YNNKEL (reference sequence). As DNA, the CDR3 is TGTGCCAGCAGCCAAGGTAATACTGGGGCCAACGTCCTGACTTTC. Translation gives CASSQGNTGANVLTF.

The chain is built from TRBV2 and TRBJ2-3; TRBD2 matches 7 bases. The CDR3 runs 15 residues. Germline CDR1 SNHLY, CDR2 FYNNEI. After removal of 8 bases from V and 0 bases from J, the junction contained 8 bases not matched to a gene. This chain's CDR3 is CASLKRGRSTDTQYF. The CDR3, as DNA: TGTGCCAGCCTAAAGCGGGGCCGGAGCACAGATACGCAGTATTTT.

The chain recombines TRBV24-1 with TRBJ2-3; TRBD1 matches at 8 bases. V lost 4 bases and J lost 4; bases outside the gene matches: 6. Germline CDR1 KGHDR, CDR2 SFDVKD. The CDR3 has 15 residues. The CDR3 DNA is TGTGCCACCAGTGACCCTCAGGGGGCCTCAGATACGCAGTATTTT. It specifies CATSDPQGASDTQYF.

This clone was counted a few times. This chain connects TRBV28 to TRBJ1-5; D is unresolved. Germline CDR1 is MDHEN and CDR2 is SYDVKM. This CDR3 region has 14 residues. The ends were cut back, 0 bases at V and 5 bases at J, with 8 bases in the middle. As DNA, the CDR3 is TGTGCCAGCAGTTTATGGGGAGGATATCAGCCCCAGCATTTT. Translated: CASSLWGGYQPQHF.

The chain uses TRBV28 and TRBJ2-3; 8 bases fit TRBD2. CDR3 length: 16 residues. The junction had 10 bases not matched to a gene; V was cut back by 3 bases and J by 5 bases. Germline V gene lookup returns CDR1 MDHEN and CDR2 SYDVKM. Written as DNA, the CDR3 is TGTGCCAGCAGTTTCTTCCAGCGGGGGATTTTAGATACGCAGTATTTT. Amino acids: CASSFFQRGILDTQYF.

The chain links TRBV20-1 to TRBJ1-2; D is unresolved. This CDR3 comprises 11 residues. Germline CDR1 is DFQATT and CDR2 is SNEGSKA (reference sequence). V was shortened by 2 bases and J by 8 bases, with 9 bases between the two germline ends. CDR3 bases: TGCAGTGCTAGAAATGAGAAAGGCTACACCTTC. Its translation: CSARNEKGYTF.

The rearrangement links TRBV24-1 to TRBJ2-6, with a tentative D call TRBD1 (6 bases). The CDR3 length is 14 residues. Trimming left V 7 bases short and J 4 bases short, with 10 bases between. Germline V gives CDR1 KGHDR, CDR2 SFDVKD. The CDR3 sequence is CATSRGKGANVLTF. CDR3 DNA sequence: TGTGCCACCAGCAGGGGTAAGGGGGCCAACGTCCTGACTTTC.

The chain links TRBV5-1 to TRBJ1-2; D unresolved. Looked up from germline, CDR1 is SGHRS and CDR2 is YFSETQ. Trimming took 4 bases from V and 3 from J, leaving 10 bases between them. The CDR3 has 13 residues. The CDR3 protein is CASSPSDYYGYTF. CDR3 nucleotides: TGCGCCAGCAGCCCGTCAGACTACTATGGCTACACCTTC.

The chain joins TRBV4-1 to TRBJ1-5, with a possible D match to TRBD1 (5 bases). The CDR3 loop spans 13 amino acids. Germline CDR1 reads MGHRA; CDR2 reads YSYEKL. Trimming cost V 1 base and J 4 bases, with 5 bases left between them. CDR3 nucleotides: TGCGCCAGCAGCCAAGGACAGAATCAGCCCCAGCATTTT. Encoded protein: CASSQGQNQPQHF.

V gene TRBV25-1 combines with J gene TRBJ2-1; D gene unclear. The ends were cut back, 6 bases at V and 9 bases at J, with 9 bases in the middle. The CDR3 is made up of 11 amino acids. CDR1 is MGHDK, CDR2 SYGVNS, per germline. The CDR3 DNA reads as TGTGCCAGCAGATTCTATGTTGAGCAGTTCTTC. It is translated as CASRFYVEQFF.